The subject of this entry is one TCR beta chain. The sample comes from a study of T cell responses to AZD1222 COVID-19 vaccine. The V end lost 6 bases, the J end lost 3 bases, and 15 bases lay between the germline ends. This CDR3 contains 14 residues. Germline CDR1 SGHVS, CDR2 FQNEAQ. Measured with immunoSEQ multiplex PCR; TCRdb has only the in-frame clones, and not every one. Among 150,000 to 200,000 clones listed, roughly 92% were seen once. The chain couples TRBV7-8 to TRBJ2-7, with D perhaps being TRBD1 or TRBD2 (5 bases each). The TCR was taken from an adult in good health. Sequencing used peripheral blood, obtained on day 0 of AZD1222 vaccination. The CDR3 sequence: CASSWWGNDYEQYF. The CDR3 bases are TGTGCCAGCAGTTGGTGGGGGAATGACTACGAGCAGTACTTC.